The rows below give T cell receptor beta chains drawn from one sample of a study of cytomegalovirus exposure and HLA in healthy donors. Generated by immunoSEQ multiplex PCR, the TCRdb table keeps only in-frame clones and is missing some. Here the sample spans hundreds of thousands of clones, around four fifths being singletons. The sequencing sample was made of PBMCs. All receptors derive from a male donor in good health and CMV-seronegative. Both conserved end residues are part of each CDR3. A D gene is named only where the DNA matches it firmly. Clone size, where shown, is once, few, many, or a class for clones that have expanded.

V gene: TRBV21-1; CDR3 length: 18; J gene: TRBJ1-1; clone size: NA; D gene: NA; CDR3 DNA: TGTGCCAGCAGCAAGCGGCGGAGGGGACGAGGAGTGGGAACTGAAGCTTTCTTT; CDR3 protein: CASSKRRRGRGVGTEAFF
V gene: TRBV5-1; CDR3 length: 18; J gene: TRBJ2-3; clone size: NA; D gene: NA; CDR3 DNA: TGCGCCAGCAGCCACAGGCTTTCCGTGCCTTCTAGCACAGATACGCAGTATTTT; CDR3 protein: CASSHRLSVPSSTDTQYF
V gene: TRBV15; CDR3 length: 15; J gene: TRBJ2-2; clone size: NA; D gene: NA; CDR3 DNA: TGTGCCACCAGCAGAGATCCTGGCAGCACCGGGGAGCTGTTTTTT; CDR3 protein: CATSRDPGSTGELFF
V gene: TRBV18; CDR3 length: 16; J gene: TRBJ2-7; clone size: NA; D gene: TRBD1; CDR3 DNA: TGTGCCAGCTCACCACTTGGGACAGGGGGCAACTACGAGCAGTACTTC; CDR3 protein: CASSPLGTGGNYEQYF
V gene: TRBV19; CDR3 length: 14; J gene: TRBJ2-7; clone size: NA; D gene: NA; CDR3 DNA: TGTGCCAGTAGTCTCTCGGCTAGCTCCTACGAGCAGTACTTC; CDR3 protein: CASSLSASSYEQYF
V gene: TRBV2; CDR3 length: 14; J gene: TRBJ1-2; clone size: NA; D gene: NA; CDR3 DNA: TGTGCCAGCAGTCTGAGACTAGGACTTGATGGCTACACCTTC; CDR3 protein: CASSLRLGLDGYTF
V gene: TRBV19; CDR3 length: 9; J gene: TRBJ1-2; clone size: NA; D gene: NA; CDR3 DNA: TGTGCCAGCGGAGCAGGCTACACCTTC; CDR3 protein: CASGAGYTF
V gene: TRBV10-3; CDR3 length: 13; J gene: TRBJ2-7; clone size: NA; D gene: TRBD2; CDR3 DNA: TGTGCCATCAGCCCGGGACTAGAGGACGAGCAGTACTTC; CDR3 protein: CAISPGLEDEQYF
V gene: TRBV7-3; CDR3 length: 14; J gene: TRBJ1-1; clone size: NA; D gene: TRBD1; CDR3 DNA: TGTGCCAGCAGCCTACAGGGGGCGAGGACTGAAGCTTTCTTT; CDR3 protein: CASSLQGARTEAFF
V gene: TRBV6-6; CDR3 length: 15; J gene: TRBJ1-4; clone size: NA; D gene: NA; CDR3 DNA: TGTGCCAGCAGTGAGCAAGGAGGTCTTAATGAAAAACTGTTTTTT; CDR3 protein: CASSEQGGLNEKLFF
V gene: TRBV21-1; CDR3 length: 19; J gene: TRBJ2-1; clone size: NA; D gene: NA; CDR3 DNA: TGTGCCAGCAGCAAAAGACCGGGACTAGCGGGAGATTCCTACAATGAGCAGTTCTTC; CDR3 protein: CASSKRPGLAGDSYNEQFF
V gene: TRBV6-1; CDR3 length: 17; J gene: TRBJ1-3; clone size: NA; D gene: NA; CDR3 DNA: TGTGCCAGCAGTGGGGTCCCAGGTTTCCTCTCTGGAAACACCATATATTTT; CDR3 protein: CASSGVPGFLSGNTIYF
V gene: TRBV7-9; CDR3 length: 13; J gene: TRBJ2-3; clone size: NA; D gene: NA; CDR3 DNA: TGTGCCAGCAGCTTACCTAACACAGATACGCAGTATTTT; CDR3 protein: CASSLPNTDTQYF
V gene: TRBV6-4; CDR3 length: 13; J gene: TRBJ2-3; clone size: NA; D gene: NA; CDR3 DNA: TGTGCCAGCAGTGACTCGGCTCCAGATACGCAGTATTTT; CDR3 protein: CASSDSAPDTQYF
V gene: TRBV18; CDR3 length: 18; J gene: TRBJ1-1; clone size: NA; D gene: TRBD1; CDR3 DNA: TGTGCCAGCTCACCCGATTTCCGGTGGGGACAGGGGGACACTGAAGCTTTCTTT; CDR3 protein: CASSPDFRWGQGDTEAFF
V gene: TRBV5-5; CDR3 length: 16; J gene: TRBJ2-1; clone size: NA; D gene: TRBD2; CDR3 DNA: TGTGCCAGCTGCCCCCGGGGCGGGAGGGCCGTAGATGAGCAGTTCTTC; CDR3 protein: CASCPRGGRAVDEQFF
V gene: TRBV5-6; CDR3 length: 16; J gene: TRBJ1-3; clone size: NA; D gene: TRBD1; CDR3 DNA: TGTGCCAGCAGCTTGGGACAGGGGGCCTCTGGAAACACCATATATTTT; CDR3 protein: CASSLGQGASGNTIYF
V gene: TRBV4-1; CDR3 length: 15; J gene: TRBJ2-3; clone size: NA; D gene: NA; CDR3 DNA: TGCGCCAGCAGCCGACAGGAAACTAGCACAGATACGCAGTATTTT; CDR3 protein: CASSRQETSTDTQYF
V gene: TRBV5-1; CDR3 length: 14; J gene: TRBJ1-1; clone size: once; D gene: NA; CDR3 DNA: TGCGCCAGCAGCCGCTCGGACAGAAAAACTGAAGCTTTCTTT; CDR3 protein: CASSRSDRKTEAFF
V gene: TRBV27; CDR3 length: 15; J gene: TRBJ2-1; clone size: NA; D gene: TRBD2; CDR3 DNA: TGTGCCAGCAGTTTCGGGGGGGGCAGATGGGGTGAGCAGTTCTTC; CDR3 protein: CASSFGGGRWGEQFF
V gene: TRBV10-3; CDR3 length: 16; J gene: TRBJ2-5; clone size: NA; D gene: TRBD1; CDR3 DNA: TGTGCCATCAGTGAGCCCCCGGGACAGTACCAAGAGACCCAGTACTTC; CDR3 protein: CAISEPPGQYQETQYF
V gene: TRBV19; CDR3 length: 19; J gene: TRBJ2-4; clone size: NA; D gene: TRBD1; CDR3 DNA: TGTGCTAGTAGTATCCCCGGGTTCGGGACAGGGGGAGCCAAAAACATTCAGTACTTC; CDR3 protein: CASSIPGFGTGGAKNIQYF
V gene: TRBV5-6; CDR3 length: 14; J gene: TRBJ2-5; clone size: few; D gene: TRBD1; CDR3 DNA: TGTGCCAGCAGCTTGGGGACAGGGGTAGAGACCCAGTACTTC; CDR3 protein: CASSLGTGVETQYF
V gene: TRBV5-1; CDR3 length: 20; J gene: TRBJ2-2; clone size: NA; D gene: TRBD2; CDR3 DNA: TGCGCCAGCAGCGGATTACCGGGACTAGCGGGAGCATCGCGTACCGGGGAGCTGTTTTTT; CDR3 protein: CASSGLPGLAGASRTGELFF
V gene: TRBV20-1; CDR3 length: 11; J gene: TRBJ1-2; clone size: NA; D gene: NA; CDR3 DNA: TGCAGGCCGGGGAGTAACTATGGCTACACCTTC; CDR3 protein: CRPGSNYGYTF
V gene: TRBV27; CDR3 length: 15; J gene: TRBJ2-2; clone size: NA; D gene: NA; CDR3 DNA: TGTGCCAGCAGTTTATCGGGGAGACGCACCGGGGAGCTGTTTTTT; CDR3 protein: CASSLSGRRTGELFF
V gene: TRBV6-5; CDR3 length: 16; J gene: TRBJ2-2; clone size: few; D gene: NA; CDR3 DNA: TGTGCCAGCAGTTACACCGCCAGGGTCGCGGCCGGGGAGCTGTTTTTT; CDR3 protein: CASSYTARVAAGELFF
V gene: TRBV7-9; CDR3 length: 14; J gene: TRBJ2-1; clone size: NA; D gene: TRBD2; CDR3 DNA: TGTGCCAGCAGCTTGACTAGCTCTTACAATGAGCAGTTCTTC; CDR3 protein: CASSLTSSYNEQFF
V gene: TRBV28; CDR3 length: 14; J gene: TRBJ2-1; clone size: once; D gene: TRBD2; CDR3 DNA: TGTGCCAGCACCTCTAGCGGGAGGAGTAGTGAGCAGTTCTTC; CDR3 protein: CASTSSGRSSEQFF
V gene: TRBV30; CDR3 length: 15; J gene: TRBJ2-3; clone size: NA; D gene: TRBD2; CDR3 DNA: TGTGCCTGGAGTGTACGACTAGCAAGCCAGGCGACGCAGTATTTT; CDR3 protein: CAWSVRLASQATQYF
V gene: TRBV29-1; CDR3 length: 14; J gene: TRBJ2-5; clone size: NA; D gene: NA; CDR3 DNA: TGCAGCGTTGTGGGGGCTGAGGCCGGAGAGACCCAGTACTTC; CDR3 protein: CSVVGAEAGETQYF
V gene: TRBV19; CDR3 length: 13; J gene: TRBJ2-1; clone size: NA; D gene: NA; CDR3 DNA: TGTGCCAGTAGTACCGGTTCCTACAATGAGCAGTTCTTC; CDR3 protein: CASSTGSYNEQFF
V gene: TRBV28; CDR3 length: 15; J gene: TRBJ2-1; clone size: NA; D gene: NA; CDR3 DNA: TGTGCCAGCAGTTTATCTAGACCTTTGAGGAATGAGCAGTTCTTC; CDR3 protein: CASSLSRPLRNEQFF
V gene: TRBV6-5; CDR3 length: 15; J gene: TRBJ2-5; clone size: NA; D gene: TRBD1; CDR3 DNA: TGTGCCAGCAGTTTCCGACAGGGCGGCCGGGAGACCCAGTACTTC; CDR3 protein: CASSFRQGGRETQYF
V gene: TRBV7-3; CDR3 length: 15; J gene: TRBJ1-1; clone size: NA; D gene: TRBD1; CDR3 DNA: TGTGCCAGCAGCTCCCAATTAACAGGGGAAACTGAAGCTTTCTTT; CDR3 protein: CASSSQLTGETEAFF
V gene: TRBV5-6; CDR3 length: 15; J gene: TRBJ1-1; clone size: NA; D gene: NA; CDR3 DNA: TGTGCCAGCAGCCTCCCCGGGGGACTGAACACTGAAGCTTTCTTT; CDR3 protein: CASSLPGGLNTEAFF
V gene: TRBV27; CDR3 length: 16; J gene: TRBJ1-2; clone size: NA; D gene: TRBD1; CDR3 DNA: TGTGCCAGCAGTTTAGGACGGACAGGGGATGATACTGGCTACACCTTC; CDR3 protein: CASSLGRTGDDTGYTF
V gene: TRBV18; CDR3 length: 16; J gene: TRBJ2-1; clone size: NA; D gene: NA; CDR3 DNA: TGTGCCAGCTCACAAAGTAGCGCGAGCTCCTACAATGAGCAGTTCTTC; CDR3 protein: CASSQSSASSYNEQFF
V gene: TRBV6-6; CDR3 length: 12; J gene: TRBJ1-4; clone size: NA; D gene: NA; CDR3 DNA: TGTGCCAGCAGTTACGAAGACGACCGGGGATTTTTT; CDR3 protein: CASSYEDDRGFF
V gene: TRBV7-3; CDR3 length: 14; J gene: TRBJ2-7; clone size: NA; D gene: TRBD2; CDR3 DNA: TGTGCCAGCAGCTTTAGCGGGGGGCCCTACGAGCAGTACTTC; CDR3 protein: CASSFSGGPYEQYF
V gene: TRBV2; CDR3 length: 14; J gene: TRBJ1-4; clone size: NA; D gene: TRBD1; CDR3 DNA: TGTGCCAGCAAAATGGGACAGCATAATGAAAAACTGTTTTTT; CDR3 protein: CASKMGQHNEKLFF